This T cell receptor (beta chain) was sequenced in a study of somatic mutations in cytotoxic T cells in rheumatoid arthritis. Germline CDR1 reads MDHEN; CDR2 reads SYDVKM. This CDR3 region has 13 residues. The V gene lost 5 bases and the J gene lost 4 bases, with 11 bases spanning the gap. Study conclusions and caveats: Clonality of CD8+ T cells, which was compared between rheumatoid arthritis patients and age-matched healthy controls, did not differ significantly. Within 8 of 65 patients, the single biggest CD8+ clone made up more than 20% of CD8+ cells. In the expanded CD8+ clones, the antigen targets remained unknown.

Points on this clone: The target antigen is unknown.

Sequencing used immunoSEQ multiplex PCR; TCRdb keeps in-frame clones, though not all of them. The sample gives 9,500 to 15,000 clones, 80% to 85% of which show up once; 14% is in the top ten. The chain has TRBV28 and TRBJ2-5; D is unclear. This TCR was recovered from a woman between 55 and 75 years old in good health. Specimen: CD8+ T cells sorted from blood. CDR3 nucleotide sequence: TGTGCCAGCAGTACAAATCCCGCAGAGACCCAGTACTTC. It is translated as CASSTNPAETQYF.